The 8 T cell receptor beta chains in this list originate from one sample, sequenced in a study of regulatory T cells in long-lasting Graves disease. Time point noted: newly diagnosed GD, antithyroid drugs for less than 3 months. The authors made the TCR library using RNA they extracted from PBMCs. Sequencing libraries for TCR beta were prepared with iRepertoire HTBI primers and Arm-PCR of CDR3 regions. TCRdb re-called the multiplex PCR reads with MiXCR, one entry per CDR3 protein. The data hold over 350,000 distinct CDR3 sequences, with around 15% observed a single time. These data are also associated with another study on T cells in Graves' hyperthyroidism and ophthalmopathy.

The sample consisted of peripheral blood mononuclear cells (PBMCs), taken at new diagnosis, from a patient treated with antithyroid drugs. The receptors come from a woman between 45 and 60 years old with Graves disease.

Concerning this clonotype itself: A much more abundant neighbour one base away suggests this may be a read error. The V gene is TRBV6-1, the J gene TRBJ2-3; tentatively, D is TRBD2 (6 bases). The CDR3 has 14 residues. Between the trimmed V and J ends, which lost 11 bases and 1 base, there was a span of 16 bases. In germline, CDR1 is MNHNS, CDR2 SASEGT. CDR3 amino acids: CAGRTGGGTDTQYF. The CDR3, as DNA: TGTGCCGGACGGACTGGCGGGGGCACAGATACGCAGTATTTT.

The chain joins TRBV6-5 to TRBJ2-7; 12 bases line up with TRBD2. CDR1 and CDR2 (germline): MNHEY, SVGAGI. V lost 4 bases and J lost 5; bases outside the gene matches: 9. CDR3 length: 16 amino acids. The CDR3 DNA reads as TGTGCCAGCAGTTCCGCACTAGCGGGAGGCCCCCACGAGCAGTACTTC. Translated, it gives CASSSALAGGPHEQYF.

This clonotype has a count of ten or more. The rearrangement uses TRBV28 and TRBJ2-1; D is possibly TRBD2 (5 bases). Trimming pared 2 bases from V and 0 bases from J, leaving 8 bases between. The CDR3 length is 15 residues. Germline-derived CDR1 and CDR2 are MDHEN and SYDVKM. This CDR3 reads CASSLVAISYNEQFF. The CDR3 DNA is TGTGCCAGCAGTTTAGTAGCGATCTCCTACAATGAGCAGTTCTTC.

This clonotype was detected many times. This chain connects TRBV12-3 or TRBV12-4 to TRBJ1-6; no clear D gene. The V and J ends lost 5 bases and 2 bases respectively, with 19 bases between them. The CDR3 totals 18 residues. In nucleotides, the CDR3 is TGTGCCAGCAGTAGAGAGGTCAACATTGGCCCCTATAATTCACCCCTCCACTTT. It translates to CASSREVNIGPYNSPLHF.

This clonotype turned up a few times. This rearrangement joins TRBV4-1 to TRBJ1-5; D possibly corresponds to TRBD1 (6 bases). V was trimmed by 0 bases and J by 8 bases, leaving 20 bases between them. This CDR3 has 17 amino acids. The germline V gene has CDR1 MGHRA and CDR2 YSYEKL. The CDR3 reads CASSQEGGSHPGEPQHF. The CDR3 coding sequence is TGCGCCAGCAGCCAAGAAGGGGGATCCCACCCTGGGGAGCCCCAGCATTTT.

In its sample, this clonotype was seen many times. The chain employs TRBV11-2 and TRBJ2-3, with D perhaps assigned TRBD1 or TRBD2 (5 bases each). CDR1 and CDR2 from the germline V gene are SGHAT and FQNNGV. CDR3 length: 16 residues. V was trimmed by 1 base and J by 1 base, leaving 12 bases between them. DNA for the CDR3: TGTGCCAGCAGCTTAGTGGGACGGACTGGCACAGATACGCAGTATTTT. Protein: CASSLVGRTGTDTQYF.

Ten or more counts support this clonotype. The V and J genes are TRBV5-1 and TRBJ2-1; 12 positions match TRBD2. V gave up 2 bases and J gave up 8 bases; unmatched junction bases: 8. The length of the CDR3 is 16 residues. CDR1 is SGHRS, CDR2 YFSETQ, per germline. Here the CDR3 reads CASSLPLAGGGHEQFF. As DNA, the CDR3 is TGCGCCAGCAGCTTACCACTAGCGGGAGGTGGGCATGAGCAGTTCTTC.

This clonotype was recorded many times. The chain links TRBV2 to TRBJ2-7; the match to TRBD2 covers 7 bases. Germline trimming cut 1 base from V and 2 bases from J; bases unmatched to any gene: 5. CDR3 length equals 15 residues. Germline loops: CDR1 SNHLY, CDR2 FYNNEI. CDR3 bases: TGTGCCAGCAGTGAAGGTAGCGGGTATACCTACGAGCAGTACTTC. As protein: CASSEGSGYTYEQYF.